This TCR beta chain was identified during a study of memory CD4+ T cells and cytomegalovirus serostatus. The overall study: Of the healthy Belgian adults, 9 were CMV seropositive and about 24 seronegative.

V gave up 7 bases and J gave up 4 bases; unmatched junction bases: 8. The CDR3 loop spans 14 amino acids. Germline V gene data show CDR1 as SGHNT and CDR2 as YYREEE (reference sequence). Under the authors' procedure: Out-of-frame sequences were removed, leaving about 2.2 million distinct TCRbeta sequences. Measured with immunoSEQ multiplex PCR; TCRdb has only the in-frame clones, and not every one. For V, J and clone size, that table is used; D and trimming come from the DNA. The sample lists around 44,000 clones, over 70% occurring once. Single viable CD3+CD4+CD8-CD45RO+ cells were sorted as the memory CD4+ T cells.

This sequence originates from an adult in good health and CMV-seronegative. V and J are TRBV5-4 and TRBJ2-3, with TRBD2 identical over 8 bases. The sequenced sample consisted of memory CD4+ T cells from blood. The CDR3 DNA is TGTGCCAGCGCGAGGACTAGCCTAGCAGATACGCAGTATTTT. This sequence encodes CASARTSLADTQYF.